This T cell receptor (beta chain) was profiled in a study of beta chain features in type 1 diabetes. Whole-study results and caveats: Shortening that was moderate but significant affected the TCRB CDR3s of Type 1 diabetes patients in all four CD4+ subsets.

This clone was observed a few times. Its antigen is as yet unknown. Between the trimmed V and J ends, which lost 4 bases and 6 bases, there was a span of 13 bases. Germline V lookup: CDR1 SQVTM, CDR2 ANQGSEA. The CDR3 consists of 13 residues. cDNA synthesis used the whole RNA isolate, giving expressed TCRB sequences. Produced via immunoSEQ multiplex PCR; TCRdb's table is partial and in-frame only. The sample comprises 53,000 or so clones, around 60% of which are singletons, and 0.29% rests with the top ten. Isolation of CD4+ naive, central memory, regulatory and stem cell-like memory cells was achieved by sorting via CD45RO/CCR7/CD25/CD127/CD95/CD27.

V is TRBV29-1 and J is TRBJ1-5; D is ambiguous. Sequencing used stem cell memory CD4+ T cells from blood. This sequence was found in a woman in her thirties with type 1 diabetes. The CDR3 nucleotides read TGCAGCGTTGCAGAAATCGGTGGTCAGCCCCAGCATTTT. It is translated as CSVAEIGGQPQHF.